This T cell receptor beta chain originates from a study of blood T cell repertoires in COVID-19 (dated by TCRdb to 2018 to 2020). With regard to the full study: Samples covering the acute and convalescent phases of COVID-19 were provided by collaborators in the United States, Italy and Spain. The material from the prospective study consisted of cDNA or gDNA derived from T cells, B-cell-depleted T cells, or PBMCs. The dataset comprised deeply sampled blood TCRbeta repertoires from subjects exposed to, actively infected with, or recovered from COVID-19. The repertoires were made available in a free public database intended to serve as a resource for research on the immune response to SARS-CoV-2. The samples were drawn from the first 160 participants of the ongoing ImmuneRACE study and from 1,254 subjects provided by 6 global collaborators. Nearly every sample came with metadata listing a de-identified subject ID, COVID-19 status, age in years and sex. HLA class I and class II types, where available, came from metadata supplied by the sample provider rather than from assay-based typing.

Notes on this clone: Its antigen remains undetermined. No much larger clonotype is one base removed from it; base qualities were not supplied.

CDR1 KGHSH and CDR2 LQKENI are derived from the germline V gene. Its CDR3 holds 18 amino acids, cysteine through phenylalanine. Of all the DNA, just the CDR3 is kept, 54 bases in frame from base 1. Trimming takes 2 bases off V and 2 bases off J; junction bases not matched to a gene: 9. TCRbeta CDR3 regions were amplified from genomic DNA by means of the immunoSEQ Assay, a bias-controlled multiplex PCR. The published analysis was carried out like this. Nucleated cell counts per sample were estimated from amplification of reference gene primers within the assay. To quantify the absolute abundance of each unique TCRbeta CDR3 rearrangement, sequence reads were collapsed and filtered. For each sample, productive Simpson clonality was calculated by taking the square root of Simpson's diversity index across productive rearrangements. TCRdb stores this immuneACCESS table with in-frame sequences only. Part of the clones is absent; in the studies checked, under half of the shortfall reflects unresolved V genes, and no reason is known for the rest. The D gene and trimming were derived from the DNA, and the V and J assignments and clone size from that table. The sample table contains roughly 200,000 clones; only one count was recorded for roughly three quarters of them. The ten largest account for just over 8.5% of the sample.

Broad study findings and their caveats: The quantity of clinical and demographic metadata differed by source and by participant and was supplied without curation.

The collaborating institutions used their own protocols to collect whole blood in K2EDTA tubes. For TCRbeta analysis, collaborators shipped samples as frozen whole blood, isolated PBMCs, or DNA extracted from either of those sample types. Specimen: peripheral blood. Rearrangement joined TRBV18 to TRBJ2-2; the central 9 bases match TRBD2. The sequence came from a woman in her 50s with active or convalescent COVID-19. The nucleotides read TGTGCCAGCTCACCAATGGCTAGCGGGACGGGCAACACCGGGGAGCTGTTTTTT. It is translated as CASSPMASGTGNTGELFF. Extended through the reference TRBV18 and TRBJ2-2 proteins, this CDR3 yields the full variable domain: NAGVMQNPRHLVRRRGQEARLRCSPMKGHSHVYWYRQLPEEGLKFMVYLQKENIIDESGMPKERFSAEFPKEGPSILRIQQVVRGDSAAYFCASSPMASGTGNTGELFFGEGSRLTVL.